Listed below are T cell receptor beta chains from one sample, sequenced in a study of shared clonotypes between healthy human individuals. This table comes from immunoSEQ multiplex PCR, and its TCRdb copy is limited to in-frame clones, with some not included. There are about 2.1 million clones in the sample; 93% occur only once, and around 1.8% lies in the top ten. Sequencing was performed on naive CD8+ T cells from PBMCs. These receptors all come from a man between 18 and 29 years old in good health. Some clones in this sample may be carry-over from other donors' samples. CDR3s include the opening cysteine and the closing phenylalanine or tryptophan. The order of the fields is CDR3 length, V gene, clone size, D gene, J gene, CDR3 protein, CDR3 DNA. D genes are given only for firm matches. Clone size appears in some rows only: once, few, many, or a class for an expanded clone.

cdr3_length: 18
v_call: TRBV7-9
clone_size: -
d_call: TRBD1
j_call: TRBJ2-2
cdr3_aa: CASSDKGGLDRGAGELFF
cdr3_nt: TGTGCCAGCAGCGACAAAGGGGGACTGGACAGGGGAGCCGGGGAGCTGTTTTTT

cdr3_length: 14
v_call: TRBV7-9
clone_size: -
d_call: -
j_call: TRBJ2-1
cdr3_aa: CASSSPTGWGEQFF
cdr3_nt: TGTGCCAGCAGCTCTCCCACGGGGTGGGGTGAGCAGTTCTTC

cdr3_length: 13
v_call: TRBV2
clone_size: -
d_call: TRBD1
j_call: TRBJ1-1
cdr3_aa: CARVGQSNTEAFF
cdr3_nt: TGTGCCAGAGTGGGACAGTCTAACACTGAAGCTTTCTTT

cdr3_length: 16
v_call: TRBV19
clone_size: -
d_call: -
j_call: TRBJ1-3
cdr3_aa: CASSFSVEGAGNTIYF
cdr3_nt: TGTGCCAGTAGTTTTTCCGTCGAGGGGGCTGGAAACACCATATATTTT

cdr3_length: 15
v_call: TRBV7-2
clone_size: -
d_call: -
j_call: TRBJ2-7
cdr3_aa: CASSQGTGLTYEQYF
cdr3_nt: TGTGCCAGCAGCCAAGGGACTGGGCTGACCTACGAGCAGTACTTC

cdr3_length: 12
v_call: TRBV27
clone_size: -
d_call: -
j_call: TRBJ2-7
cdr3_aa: CASRTAGYEQYF
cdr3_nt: TGTGCCAGCAGGACGGCGGGATACGAGCAGTACTTC

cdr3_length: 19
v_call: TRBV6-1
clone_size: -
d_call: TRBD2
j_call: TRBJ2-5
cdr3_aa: CASSEWASGALPYQETQYF
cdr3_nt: TGTGCCAGCAGTGAATGGGCTAGCGGAGCCCTACCGTACCAAGAGACCCAGTACTTC

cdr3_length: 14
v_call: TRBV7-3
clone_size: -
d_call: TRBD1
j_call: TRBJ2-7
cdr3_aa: CASSAGQGWEEQYF
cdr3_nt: TGTGCCAGCAGCGCGGGACAGGGGTGGGAGGAGCAGTACTTC

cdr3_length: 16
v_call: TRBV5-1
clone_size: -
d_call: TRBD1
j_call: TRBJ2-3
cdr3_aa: CASSKVGTGRTDTQYF
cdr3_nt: TGCGCCAGCAGCAAGGTTGGGACAGGACGCACAGATACGCAGTATTTT

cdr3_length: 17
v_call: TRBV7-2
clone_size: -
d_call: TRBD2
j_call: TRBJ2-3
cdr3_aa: CASSLDGTSGFGDTQYF
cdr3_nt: TGTGCCAGCAGCTTAGACGGGACTAGCGGATTTGGGGATACGCAGTATTTT

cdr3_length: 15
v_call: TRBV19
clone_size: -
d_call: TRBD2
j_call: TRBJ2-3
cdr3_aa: CATKKAGGPPDTQYF
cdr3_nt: TGTGCCACTAAAAAAGCGGGAGGGCCGCCAGATACGCAGTATTTT

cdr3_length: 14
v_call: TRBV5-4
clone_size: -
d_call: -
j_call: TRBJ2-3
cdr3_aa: CASSFRDHTDTQYF
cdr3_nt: TGTGCCAGCAGCTTTAGGGACCACACAGATACGCAGTATTTT

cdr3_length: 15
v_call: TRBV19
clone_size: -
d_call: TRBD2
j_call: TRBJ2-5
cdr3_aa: CASSKLAGGQETQYF
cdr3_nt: TGTGCCAGTAGTAAATTAGCGGGAGGGCAAGAGACCCAGTACTTC

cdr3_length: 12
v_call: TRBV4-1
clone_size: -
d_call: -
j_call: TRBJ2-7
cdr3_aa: CASSHLSGEQYF
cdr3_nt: TGCGCCAGCAGCCACCTTAGCGGCGAGCAGTACTTC

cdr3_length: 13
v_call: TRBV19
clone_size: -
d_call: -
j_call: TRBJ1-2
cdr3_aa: CASSIRSNYGYTF
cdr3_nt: TGTGCCAGTAGTATTCGCTCTAACTATGGCTACACCTTC

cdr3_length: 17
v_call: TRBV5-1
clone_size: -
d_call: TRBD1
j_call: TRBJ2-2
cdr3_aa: CASSPLGTGPNTGELFF
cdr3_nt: TGCGCCAGCAGCCCCCTGGGGACAGGGCCGAACACCGGGGAGCTGTTTTTT

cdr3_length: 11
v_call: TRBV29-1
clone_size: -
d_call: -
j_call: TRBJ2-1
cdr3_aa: CSVGSYNEQFF
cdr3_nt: TGCAGCGTTGGCTCCTACAATGAGCAGTTCTTC

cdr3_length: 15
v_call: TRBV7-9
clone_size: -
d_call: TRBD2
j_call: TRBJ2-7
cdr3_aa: CASSEGSSGGYEQYF
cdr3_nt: TGTGCCAGCAGTGAAGGGTCTAGCGGGGGTTACGAGCAGTACTTC

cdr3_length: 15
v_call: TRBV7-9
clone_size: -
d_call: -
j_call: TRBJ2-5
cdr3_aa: CASSLVDVKGETQYF
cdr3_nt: TGTGCCAGCAGCTTAGTGGACGTTAAAGGGGAGACCCAGTACTTC

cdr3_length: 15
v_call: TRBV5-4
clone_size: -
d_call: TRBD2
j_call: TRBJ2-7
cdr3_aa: CASSLSTSGYYEQYF
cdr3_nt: TGTGCCAGCAGTCTCTCGACTAGCGGATACTACGAGCAGTACTTC

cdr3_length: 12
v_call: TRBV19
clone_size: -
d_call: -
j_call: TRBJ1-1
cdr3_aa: CASSLWGTEAFF
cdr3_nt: TGTGCCAGTAGTTTATGGGGCACTGAAGCTTTCTTT

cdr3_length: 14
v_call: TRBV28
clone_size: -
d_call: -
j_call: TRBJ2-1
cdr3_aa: CASSLSRGSDEQFF
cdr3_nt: TGTGCCAGCAGTTTATCCAGAGGGAGCGATGAGCAGTTCTTC

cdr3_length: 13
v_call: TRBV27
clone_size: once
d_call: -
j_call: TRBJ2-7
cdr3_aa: CASSLSPFYEQYF
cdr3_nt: TGTGCCAGCAGTTTGTCCCCCTTTTACGAGCAGTACTTC

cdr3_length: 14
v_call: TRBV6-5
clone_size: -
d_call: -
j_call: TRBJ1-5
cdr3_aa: CASSYRQGNQPQHF
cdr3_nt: TGTGCCAGCAGTTACCGACAGGGCAATCAGCCCCAGCATTTT

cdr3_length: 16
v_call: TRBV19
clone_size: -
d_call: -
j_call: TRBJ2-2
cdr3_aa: CASSINGGSDTGELFF
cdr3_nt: TGTGCCAGTAGTATTAATGGGGGAAGTGACACCGGGGAGCTGTTTTTT

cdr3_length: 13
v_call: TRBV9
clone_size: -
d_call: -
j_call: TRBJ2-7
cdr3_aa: CASSTTSSGEQYF
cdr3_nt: TGTGCCAGCAGCACTACTAGCTCGGGCGAGCAGTACTTC

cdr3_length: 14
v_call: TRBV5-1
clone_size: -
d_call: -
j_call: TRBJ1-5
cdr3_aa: CASSLSRNNQPQHF
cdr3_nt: TGCGCCAGCAGCTTGTCCAGAAACAATCAGCCCCAGCATTTT

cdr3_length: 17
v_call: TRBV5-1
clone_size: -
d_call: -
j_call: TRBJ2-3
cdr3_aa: CASSPLGVGIGTDTQYF
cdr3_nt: TGCGCCAGCAGCCCCCTCGGTGTGGGAATTGGCACAGATACGCAGTATTTT

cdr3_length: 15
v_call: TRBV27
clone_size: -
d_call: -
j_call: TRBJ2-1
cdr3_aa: CASSFVGGPYNEQFF
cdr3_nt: TGTGCCAGCAGTTTTGTGGGGGGACCCTACAATGAGCAGTTCTTC

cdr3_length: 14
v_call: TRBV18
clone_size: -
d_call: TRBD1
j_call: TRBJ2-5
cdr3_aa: CASSPTGPRETQYF
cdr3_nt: TGTGCCAGCTCACCGACAGGGCCTCGGGAGACCCAGTACTTC

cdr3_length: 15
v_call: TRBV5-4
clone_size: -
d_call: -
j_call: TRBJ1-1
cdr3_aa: CASRMGQATNTEAFF
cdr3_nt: TGTGCCAGCAGAATGGGGCAGGCTACGAACACTGAAGCTTTCTTT

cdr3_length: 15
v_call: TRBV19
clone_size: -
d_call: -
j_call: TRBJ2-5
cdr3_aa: CASTPGRYLQETQYF
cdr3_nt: TGTGCCAGTACTCCGGGCCGGTATCTACAAGAGACCCAGTACTTC

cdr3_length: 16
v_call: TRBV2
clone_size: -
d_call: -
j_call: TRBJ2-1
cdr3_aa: CASSEETGLPGREQFF
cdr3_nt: TGTGCCAGCAGTGAAGAGACCGGACTCCCTGGCAGGGAGCAGTTCTTC

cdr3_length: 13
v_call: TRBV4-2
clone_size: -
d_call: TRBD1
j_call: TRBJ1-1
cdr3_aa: CASSQVRQGVAFF
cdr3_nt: TGTGCCAGCAGCCAAGTTCGGCAGGGGGTAGCTTTCTTT

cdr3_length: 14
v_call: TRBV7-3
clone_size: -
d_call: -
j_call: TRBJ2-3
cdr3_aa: CASAFGHSTDTQYF
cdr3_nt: TGTGCCAGCGCGTTCGGGCATAGCACAGATACGCAGTATTTT

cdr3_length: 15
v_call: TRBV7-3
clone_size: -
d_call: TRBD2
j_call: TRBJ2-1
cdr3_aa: CASSLSSGRLTEQFF
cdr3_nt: TGTGCCAGCAGCCTCAGCAGCGGGAGGCTCACTGAGCAGTTCTTC

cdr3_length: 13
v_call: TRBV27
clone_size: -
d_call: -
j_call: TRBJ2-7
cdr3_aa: CASSLQGPYEQYF
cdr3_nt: TGTGCCAGCAGTTTGCAGGGGCCCTACGAGCAGTACTTC

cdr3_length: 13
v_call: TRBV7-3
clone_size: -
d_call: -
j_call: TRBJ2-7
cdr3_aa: CASSLTGTGEQYF
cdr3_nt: TGTGCCAGCAGCTTAACAGGGACGGGCGAGCAGTACTTC

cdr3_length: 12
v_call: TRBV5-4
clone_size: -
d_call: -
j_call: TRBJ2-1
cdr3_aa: CASSGIADEQFF
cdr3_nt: TGTGCCAGCAGCGGGATCGCGGATGAGCAGTTCTTC

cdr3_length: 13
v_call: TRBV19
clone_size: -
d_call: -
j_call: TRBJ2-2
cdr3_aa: CASLWSGTGELFF
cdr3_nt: TGTGCCAGTTTATGGTCCGGCACCGGGGAGCTGTTTTTT

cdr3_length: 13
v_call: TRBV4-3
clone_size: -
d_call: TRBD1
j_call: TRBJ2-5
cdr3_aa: CASSPDRGETQYF
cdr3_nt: TGCGCCAGCAGCCCCGACAGGGGAGAGACCCAGTACTTC

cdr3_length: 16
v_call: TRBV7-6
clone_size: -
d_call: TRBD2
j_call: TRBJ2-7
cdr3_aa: CASSRSTSGGPREQYF
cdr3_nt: TGTGCCAGCAGCCGGAGCACTAGCGGGGGTCCCCGAGAGCAGTACTTC

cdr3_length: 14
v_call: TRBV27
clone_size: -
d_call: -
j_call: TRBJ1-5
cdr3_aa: CASSLAYSNQPQHF
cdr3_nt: TGTGCCAGCAGTTTGGCCTATAGCAATCAGCCCCAGCATTTT

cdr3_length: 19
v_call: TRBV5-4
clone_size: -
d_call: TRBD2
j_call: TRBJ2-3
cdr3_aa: CASSLGTSGRAPLTDTQYF
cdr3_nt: TGTGCCAGCAGCTTGGGGACTAGCGGGAGGGCCCCTCTCACAGATACGCAGTATTTT

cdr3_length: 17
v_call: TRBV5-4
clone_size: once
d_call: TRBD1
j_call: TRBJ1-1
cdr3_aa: CASSLLGQGVAGLEAFF
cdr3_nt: TGTGCCAGCAGCTTGTTGGGACAGGGGGTCGCCGGGTTAGAAGCTTTCTTT

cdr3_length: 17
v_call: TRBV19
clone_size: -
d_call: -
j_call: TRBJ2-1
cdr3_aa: CASSPPLGFGAYNEQFF
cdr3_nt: TGTGCCAGTAGTCCACCCCTCGGTTTTGGGGCTTACAATGAGCAGTTCTTC

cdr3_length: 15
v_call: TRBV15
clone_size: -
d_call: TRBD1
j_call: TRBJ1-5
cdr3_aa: CATSRGRTGNQPQHF
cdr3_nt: TGTGCCACCAGCAGAGGACGGACAGGGAATCAGCCCCAGCATTTT

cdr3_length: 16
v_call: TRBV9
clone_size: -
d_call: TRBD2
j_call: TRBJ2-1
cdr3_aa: CASSDQLAGGDNEQFF
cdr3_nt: TGTGCCAGCAGCGACCAACTAGCGGGAGGGGACAATGAGCAGTTCTTC

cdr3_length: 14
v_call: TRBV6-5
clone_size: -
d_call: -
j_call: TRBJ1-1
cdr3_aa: CASSYRAVNTEAFF
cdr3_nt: TGTGCCAGCAGTTACCGGGCCGTGAACACTGAAGCTTTCTTT

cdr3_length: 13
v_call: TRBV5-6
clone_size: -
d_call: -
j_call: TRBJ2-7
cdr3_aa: CASSYGAPYEQYF
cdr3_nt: TGTGCCAGCAGCTACGGGGCACCCTACGAGCAGTACTTC

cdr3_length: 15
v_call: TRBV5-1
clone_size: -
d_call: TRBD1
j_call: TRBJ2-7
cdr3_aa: CASSSTGTANYEQYF
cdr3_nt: TGCGCCAGCAGCTCGACCGGGACAGCTAACTACGAGCAGTACTTC

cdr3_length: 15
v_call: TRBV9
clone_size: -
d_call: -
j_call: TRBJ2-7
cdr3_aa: CASSVVGGPNYEQYF
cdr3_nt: TGTGCCAGCAGCGTAGTTGGCGGGCCAAACTACGAGCAGTACTTC

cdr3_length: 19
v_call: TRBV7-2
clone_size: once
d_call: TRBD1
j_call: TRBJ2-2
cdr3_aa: CASSVRPTSGNRGPGELFF
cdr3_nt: TGTGCCAGCAGCGTACGACCAACGTCCGGGAACAGGGGGCCCGGGGAGCTGTTTTTT

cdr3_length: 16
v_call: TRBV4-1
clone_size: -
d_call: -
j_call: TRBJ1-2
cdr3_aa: CASSLGTLPGNYGYTF
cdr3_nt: TGCGCCAGCAGCCTAGGGACCCTCCCGGGAAACTATGGCTACACCTTC

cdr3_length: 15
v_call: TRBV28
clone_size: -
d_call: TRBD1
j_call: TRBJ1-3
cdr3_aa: CASSLFGTGENTIYF
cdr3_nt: TGTGCCAGCAGTTTATTCGGGACAGGGGAGAACACCATATATTTT